This TCR beta chain was sequenced during a study of glioma-infiltrating T cells after dendritic cell vaccination. Across the study: Three intradermal dendritic cell vaccine injections were given every two weeks. General study points: No direct clonality-survival link was found; a diverse polyclonal response may matter.

Before vaccination, two weeks after the third vaccination, and at progression, PBMC were collected. Amplification used 60 V beta primers and 13 J beta primers. The method was immunoSEQ multiplex PCR; TCRdb's version includes in-frame clones alone and lacks a portion of them. The sample lists approximately 84,000 clones, over 75% occurring once. About this clone itself: As yet, its antigen is unknown.

This specimen was blood, taken before dendritic cell vaccination. The source of this sequence is a human donor with glioblastoma.

The DNA of the CDR3 is TGTGCCAGCAGCGTAGAAGGGGGTCCCCAGCCCCAGCATTTT. Protein product: CASSVEGGPQPQHF. The rearrangement joins TRBV9 to TRBJ1-5; weak D call: TRBD1 (6 bases). CDR1 SGDLS and CDR2 YYNGEE come from the germline V gene. The CDR3 loop spans 14 amino acids. Trimming removed 0 bases from V and 7 bases from J, with 11 bases in between.